The entry below gives a single TCR beta chain sequence along with its context. Using immunoSEQ multiplex PCR, the repertoire was profiled, and TCRdb retains in-frame clones only, with some absent. The sample lists roughly 20,000 clones, under 80% occurring once. This sample is drawn from a study of sequential checkpoint blockade in melanoma. Treatment reported: randomized to nivolumab then ipilimumab (arm A) or the reverse (arm B). Source: CD8+ T cells sorted from blood (inferred from file names), taken from a patient given nivolumab and ipilimumab in sequence. The sequence came from a human donor with melanoma.

CDR3 region: CASSLAGQPWGELFF. CDR3 sequence (DNA): TGTGCCAGCAGCTTAGCGGGGCAACCTTGGGGGGAGCTGTTTTTT. This chain links TRBV7-2 with TRBJ2-2; weak D call: TRBD1 (5 bases). CDR3 length: 15 residues. V lost 0 bases to trimming and J lost 8 bases, with 13 bases between them. Germline CDR1 is SGHTA and CDR2 is FQGNSA.